Detailed here is one T cell receptor (beta chain). The target of this receptor is not known. Per-base quality was not reported, and no clone a single base away is much larger than it. This specimen belongs to a study of shared clonotypes between healthy human individuals (TCRdb year 2020). Context from the whole study: The cohort included three men and a couple of women between 18 and 49 years of age. The study deeply sequenced blood TCR repertoires of about 5 healthy adults to estimate repertoire size and the extent of clonotype sharing between individuals. Libraries were prepared and TCR repertoires were sequenced by different laboratories using diverse techniques, in order to increase sequencing depth and limit assay-specific biases. For each donor, CD4 naive and CD4 memory were each given three plates, CD8 naive was given two plates, and CD8 memory was given one plate. Between about 0.85 and 9.5 billion PBMCs per donor were obtained by leukapheresis. Summary of the overall study and its limitations: Rarefaction of sorted-subset datasets indicated incomplete sequencing despite the large sequencing depth. Pairwise subsampling led to the expectation that sequencing depth would affect the degree of clonotype sharing among donors. Higher generation probabilities were observed for clonotypes shared by all four sorted-subset donors than for non-shared clonotypes. The small number of donors limited the genetic and exposure-history diversity represented. Sharing across a few donors was observed for approximately 5% of naive CD4, over 3% of naive CD8, over 2% of memory CD4, and around 0.42% of memory CD8 clonotypes. Sampling was restricted to blood, and TCR repertoires in tissues likely differ from the TCR repertoires found in blood. Naive subsets generally had larger estimated clonotype richness than memory subsets.

From V the trimming removes 9 bases and from J it removes 1 base, while the gene matches leave 6 bases of the junction unaccounted for. The CDR3 covers 13 residues, taking in both the cysteine and the phenylalanine. This entry keeps only the CDR3 DNA: 39 bases, framed from base 1. In the germline V gene, CDR1 corresponds to MGHDK and CDR2 to SYGVNS. Using the deep immunoSEQ assay, multiplex PCR amplified TCR CDR3 regions from genomic DNA. Extracted genomic DNA from each cell subset was spread evenly across all wells of several immunoSEQ 96-well plates, with each plate serving as a replicate. For sorted subsets, each replicate PCR was loaded with 200 ng genomic DNA, equivalent to 30,000 to 35,000 T cell genomes. Purified libraries were measured with a Qubit 3.0 fluorometer, size-checked on a Bioanalyzer 2100, and measured again with the KAPA Library Quantification kit. A separate single-read 150-cycle Illumina NextSeq 550 flow cell was used to sequence each immunoSEQ 96-well plate. As for the authors' bioinformatics: Because the immunoSEQ output held only junctional sequences and lacked quality scores, the filtering could not match the filtering applied to full-length reads. Sequences were annotated with PyIR, a Python wrapper for IgBLAST v1.9, using IMGT germline references to assign V/J genes and CDR3. Any read was removed if the V/J assignment was weak (E-value above 1e-6), the CDR3 was missing, or the read contained stop codons, out-of-frame junctions, or ambiguous translated residues. V3J clonotypes were defined as sequences sharing an identical inferred V gene, J gene, and CDR3 amino acid sequence. To compute the percentage overlap between repertoires, the number of shared unique clonotypes was divided by the size of the smaller repertoire. Richness of each repertoire was evaluated using RTK rarefaction, the Chao1 estimator, and Recon v2.1 estimates of unobserved clonotypes. For all TCRbeta clonotypes obtained by the gDNA method from a few donors, generation probabilities were computed with OLGA. As stored in TCRdb, this immuneACCESS dataset retains in-frame rearrangements with V and J assigned. A fraction of the clones does not appear; measured against another copy, unresolved V genes explain less than half of the discrepancy, and the remainder lacks a known reason. V and J calls and clone size are given by that table; D and trimming were obtained from the DNA. The sample data list approximately 99,000 clones, and under 70% of these were observed just once. The ten largest clonotypes hold almost 25% of the sample.

The donors were healthy, HIV-negative adults who had no recently reported acute infections or vaccinations. Every donor was a Caucasian adult living in Nashville, Tennessee, USA. CD8 memory samples consisted of magnetically selected CD45RO+ cells combined with CCR7-negative CD45RA+ effector memory (TemRA) cells. Blood was collected by leukapheresis, and PBMCs were isolated by Ficoll-Histopaque density gradient centrifugation and then cryopreserved in liquid nitrogen vapor phase. Purity and quantity of every magnetically sorted T cell population were checked by analytical flow cytometry. Each sorted fraction had its genomic DNA isolated and then quantified by UV absorbance on a Nanodrop 2000c.

This sequence was found in a woman in her 30s in good health. Sequencing was performed on memory CD8+ T cells sorted from blood. The sample's cell subset or site label, in plain terms: CD45RO+ cells pooled with CCR7-negative TemRA cells. The receptor chain draws on TRBV25-1 and TRBJ2-7, with 7 bases aligning to TRBD1. The CDR3 region: CASSDRISYEQYF. The nucleotides read TGTGCCAGTTCGGACAGGATATCCTACGAGCAGTACTTC.